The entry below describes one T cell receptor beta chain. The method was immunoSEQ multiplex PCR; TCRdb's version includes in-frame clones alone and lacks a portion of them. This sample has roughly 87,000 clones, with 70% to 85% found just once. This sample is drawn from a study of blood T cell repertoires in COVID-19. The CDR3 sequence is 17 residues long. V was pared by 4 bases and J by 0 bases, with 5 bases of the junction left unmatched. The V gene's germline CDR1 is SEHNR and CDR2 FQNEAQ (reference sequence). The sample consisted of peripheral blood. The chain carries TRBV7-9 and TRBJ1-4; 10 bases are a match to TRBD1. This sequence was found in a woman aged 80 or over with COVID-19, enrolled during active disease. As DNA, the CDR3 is TGTGCCAGCAGCTGGGGACAGGGGACTGCAACTAATGAAAAACTGTTTTTT. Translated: CASSWGQGTATNEKLFF.